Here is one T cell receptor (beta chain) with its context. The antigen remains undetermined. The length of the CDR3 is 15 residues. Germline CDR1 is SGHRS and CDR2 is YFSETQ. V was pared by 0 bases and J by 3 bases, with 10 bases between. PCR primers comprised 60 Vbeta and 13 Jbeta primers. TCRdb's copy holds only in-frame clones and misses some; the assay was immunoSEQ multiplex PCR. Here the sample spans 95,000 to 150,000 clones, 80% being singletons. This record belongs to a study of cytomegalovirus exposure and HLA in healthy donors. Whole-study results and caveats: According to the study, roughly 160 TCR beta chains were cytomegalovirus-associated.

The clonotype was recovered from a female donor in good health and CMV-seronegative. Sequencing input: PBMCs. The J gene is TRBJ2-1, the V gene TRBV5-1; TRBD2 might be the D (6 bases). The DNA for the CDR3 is TGCGCCAGCAGCTTGGCGGGAGAGCTCTACAATGAGCAGTTCTTC. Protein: CASSLAGELYNEQFF.